This T cell receptor beta chain was recorded in a study of T cell changes during pregnancy in multiple sclerosis. Assay used: immunoSEQ multiplex PCR; TCRdb lists only in-frame clones, some missing. Among more than 35,000 clones listed, about 90% were seen once. Trimming took off 11 bases at V and 1 base at J, with 16 bases between the two ends. CDR3 length: 14 residues. The germline CDR1 and CDR2 sequences are MNHNS and SASEGT. The TCR originated in a female donor with multiple sclerosis, enrolled in a pregnancy study. The source was CD4+ T cells from peripheral blood mononuclear cells, collected in the third trimester of pregnancy. The V and J genes are TRBV6-1 and TRBJ2-3; D might be TRBD2 (6 bases). In nucleotides, the CDR3 is TGTGCCGCAAGAGAGCCTAGCGGCACAGATACGCAGTATTTT. Translated: CAAREPSGTDTQYF.